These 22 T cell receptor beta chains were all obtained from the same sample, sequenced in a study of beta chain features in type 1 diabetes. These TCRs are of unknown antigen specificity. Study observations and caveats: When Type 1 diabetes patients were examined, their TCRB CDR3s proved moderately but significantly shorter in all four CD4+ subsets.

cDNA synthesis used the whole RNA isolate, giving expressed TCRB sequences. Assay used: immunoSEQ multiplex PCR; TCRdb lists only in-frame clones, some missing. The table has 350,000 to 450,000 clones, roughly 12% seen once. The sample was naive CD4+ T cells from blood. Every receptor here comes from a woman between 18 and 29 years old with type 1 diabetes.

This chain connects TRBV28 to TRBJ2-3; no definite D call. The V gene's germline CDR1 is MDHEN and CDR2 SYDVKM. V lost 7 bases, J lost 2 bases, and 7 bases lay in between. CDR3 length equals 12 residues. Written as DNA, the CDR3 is TGTGCCAGCAAAGCGATCACAGATACGCAGTATTTT. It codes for CASKAITDTQYF. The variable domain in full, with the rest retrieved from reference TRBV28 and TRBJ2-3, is DVKVTQSSRYLVKRTGEKVFLECVQDMDHENMFWYRQDPGLGLRLIYFSYDVKMKEKGDIPEGYSVSREKKERFSLILESASTNQTSMYLCASKAITDTQYFGPGTRLTVL.

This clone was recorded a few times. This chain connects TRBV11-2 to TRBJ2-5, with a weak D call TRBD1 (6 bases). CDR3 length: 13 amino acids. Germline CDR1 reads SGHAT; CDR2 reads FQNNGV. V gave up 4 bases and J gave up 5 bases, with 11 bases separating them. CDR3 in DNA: TGTGCCAGCAGCTGGACAGAAAGGGAGACCCAGTACTTC. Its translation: CASSWTERETQYF.

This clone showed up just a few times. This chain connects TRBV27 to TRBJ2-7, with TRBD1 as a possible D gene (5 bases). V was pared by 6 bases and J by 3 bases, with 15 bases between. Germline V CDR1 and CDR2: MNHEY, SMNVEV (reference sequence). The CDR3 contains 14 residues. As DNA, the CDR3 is TGTGCCAGCAGCCCGATCGGACAAAGCTACGAGCAGTACTTC. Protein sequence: CASSPIGQSYEQYF.

CDR3 sequence reads: CASSLSTGGIEETQYF. The CDR3 DNA reads as TGTGCCAGTAGTTTATCGACAGGGGGCATCGAGGAGACCCAGTACTTC. The V gene is TRBV19, the J gene TRBJ2-5, with 10 bases matching TRBD1. The germline V gene encodes CDR1 LNHDA and CDR2 SQIVND (reference sequence). J gave up 5 bases and V 5 bases, and 11 bases lay outside the gene matches. CDR3 length: 16 residues.

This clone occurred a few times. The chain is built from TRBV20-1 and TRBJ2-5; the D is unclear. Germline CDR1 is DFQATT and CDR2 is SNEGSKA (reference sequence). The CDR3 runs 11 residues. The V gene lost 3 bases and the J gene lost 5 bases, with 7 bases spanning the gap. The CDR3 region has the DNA TGCAGTGCTAGTCTGGAGGAGACCCAGTACTTC. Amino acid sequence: CSASLEETQYF.

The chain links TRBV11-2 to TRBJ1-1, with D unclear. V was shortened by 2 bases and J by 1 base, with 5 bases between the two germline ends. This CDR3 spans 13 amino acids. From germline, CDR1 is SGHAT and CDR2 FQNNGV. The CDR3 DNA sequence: TGTGCCAGCAGCTTATGGCAGAACACTGAAGCTTTCTTT. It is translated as CASSLWQNTEAFF.

The CDR3 is CASSLDHRAGNTIYF. The CDR3 DNA reads as TGTGCCAGCAGCTTGGACCACAGGGCTGGAAACACCATATATTTT. The chain is built from TRBV5-6 and TRBJ1-3, with a weak D call TRBD1 (6 bases). Germline loops: CDR1 SGHDT, CDR2 YYEEEE. The CDR3 loop spans 15 amino acids. Deletions cut 0 bases from V and 2 bases from J, with 9 bases between.

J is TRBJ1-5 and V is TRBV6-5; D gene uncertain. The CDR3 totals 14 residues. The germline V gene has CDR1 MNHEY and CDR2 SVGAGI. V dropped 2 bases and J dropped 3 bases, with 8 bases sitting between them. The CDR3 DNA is TGTGCCAGCAGTTACGTGGGCCCCAATCAGCCCCAGCATTTT. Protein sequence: CASSYVGPNQPQHF.

CDR3 amino acids: CASSPSGGGADTQYF. Here the CDR3 DNA reads TGTGCCAGCTCCCCCAGCGGGGGTGGAGCAGATACGCAGTATTTT. This sequence joins TRBV18 and TRBJ2-3, with 8 bases matching TRBD2. V gave up 6 bases and J gave up 4 bases; unmatched junction bases: 9. This CDR3 is built from 15 residues. The V gene's germline CDR1 is KGHSH and CDR2 LQKENI.

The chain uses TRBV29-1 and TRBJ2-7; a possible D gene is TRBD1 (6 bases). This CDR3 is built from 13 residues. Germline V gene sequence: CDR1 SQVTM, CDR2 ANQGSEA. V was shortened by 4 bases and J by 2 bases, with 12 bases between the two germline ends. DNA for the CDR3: TGCAGCGTTGGGAAGGGGGAAGCCTACGAGCAGTACTTC. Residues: CSVGKGEAYEQYF.

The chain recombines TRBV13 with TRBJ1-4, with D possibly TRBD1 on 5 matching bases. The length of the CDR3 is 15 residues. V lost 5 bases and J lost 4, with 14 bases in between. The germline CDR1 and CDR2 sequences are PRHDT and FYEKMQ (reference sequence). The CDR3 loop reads CASSRRVGVNEKLFF. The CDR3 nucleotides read TGTGCCAGCAGCCGCAGGGTAGGCGTTAATGAAAAACTGTTTTTT. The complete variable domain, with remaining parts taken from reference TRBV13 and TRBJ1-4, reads AAGVIQSPRHLIKEKRETATLKCYPIPRHDTVYWYQQGPGQDPQFLISFYEKMQSDKGSIPDRFSAQQFSDYHSELNMSSLELGDSALYFCASSRRVGVNEKLFFGSGTQLSVL.

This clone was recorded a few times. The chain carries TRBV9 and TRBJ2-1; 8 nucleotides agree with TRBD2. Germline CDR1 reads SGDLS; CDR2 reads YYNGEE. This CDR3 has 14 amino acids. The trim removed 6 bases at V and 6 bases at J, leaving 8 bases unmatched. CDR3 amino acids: CASTPPGGGNEQFF. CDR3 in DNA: TGTGCCAGCACCCCTCCGGGAGGGGGCAATGAGCAGTTCTTC.

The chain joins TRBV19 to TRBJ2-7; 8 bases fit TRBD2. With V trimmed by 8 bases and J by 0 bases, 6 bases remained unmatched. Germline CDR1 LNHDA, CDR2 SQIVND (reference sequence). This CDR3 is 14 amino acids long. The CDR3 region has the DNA TGTGCCAGTGCGGGGGGACGGGACTCCTACGAGCAGTACTTC. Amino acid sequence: CASAGGRDSYEQYF.

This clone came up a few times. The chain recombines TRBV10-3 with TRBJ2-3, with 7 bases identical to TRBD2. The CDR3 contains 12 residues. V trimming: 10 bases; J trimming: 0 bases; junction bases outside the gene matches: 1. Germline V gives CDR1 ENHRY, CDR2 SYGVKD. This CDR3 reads CANSGSTDTQYF. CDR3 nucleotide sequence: TGTGCCAATAGCGGGAGCACAGATACGCAGTATTTT.

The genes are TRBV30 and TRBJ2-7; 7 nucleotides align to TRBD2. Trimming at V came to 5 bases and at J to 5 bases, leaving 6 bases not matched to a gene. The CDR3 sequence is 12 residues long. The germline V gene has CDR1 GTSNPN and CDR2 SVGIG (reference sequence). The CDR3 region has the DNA TGTGCCTGGGGGCGGGGAGGGAACGAGCAGTACTTC. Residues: CAWGRGGNEQYF.

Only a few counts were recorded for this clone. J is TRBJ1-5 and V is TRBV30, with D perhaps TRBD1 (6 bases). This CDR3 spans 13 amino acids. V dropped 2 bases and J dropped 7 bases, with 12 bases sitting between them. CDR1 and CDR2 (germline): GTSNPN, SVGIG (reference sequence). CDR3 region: CAWSKQGVQPQHF. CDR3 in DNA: TGTGCCTGGAGTAAACAGGGAGTGCAGCCCCAGCATTTT.

CDR3 coding DNA: TGTGCCATCAGGGGGACTAGCACAAGTGAGCAGTTCTTC. The encoded protein is CAIRGTSTSEQFF. The rearrangement uses TRBV10-3 and TRBJ2-1, with 9 bases lining up with TRBD2. V shed 6 bases and J 9 bases; nucleotides not matched to a gene: 6. This CDR3 has 13 amino acids. CDR1 and CDR2 (germline): ENHRY, SYGVKD.

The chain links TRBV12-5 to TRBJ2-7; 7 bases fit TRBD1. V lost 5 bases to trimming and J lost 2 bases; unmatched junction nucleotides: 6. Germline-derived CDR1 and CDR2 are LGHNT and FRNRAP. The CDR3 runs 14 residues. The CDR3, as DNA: TGTGCTAGTGGTCACGACAGGGCGCCCTACGAGCAGTACTTC. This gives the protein CASGHDRAPYEQYF.

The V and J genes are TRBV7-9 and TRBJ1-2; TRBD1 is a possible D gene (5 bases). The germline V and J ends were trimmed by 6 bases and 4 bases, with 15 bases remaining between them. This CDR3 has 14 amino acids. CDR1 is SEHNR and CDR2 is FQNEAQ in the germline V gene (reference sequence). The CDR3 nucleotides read TGTGCCAGCAGTGCAGGGTTTCCGGGCTATGGCTACACCTTC. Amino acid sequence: CASSAGFPGYGYTF.

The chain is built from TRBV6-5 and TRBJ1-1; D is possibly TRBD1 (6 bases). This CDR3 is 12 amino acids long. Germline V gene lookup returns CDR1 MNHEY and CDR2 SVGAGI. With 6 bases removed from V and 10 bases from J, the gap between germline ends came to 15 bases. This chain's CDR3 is CASSPPGGRAFF. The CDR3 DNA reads TGTGCCAGCAGCCCCCCGGGGGGGCGAGCTTTCTTT.

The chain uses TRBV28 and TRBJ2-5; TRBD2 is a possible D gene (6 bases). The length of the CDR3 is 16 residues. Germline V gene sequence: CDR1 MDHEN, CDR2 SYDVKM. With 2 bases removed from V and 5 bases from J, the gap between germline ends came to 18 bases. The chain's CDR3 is CASSLGTGVSYETQYF. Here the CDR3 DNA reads TGTGCCAGCAGTTTAGGGACGGGAGTGAGTTACGAGACCCAGTACTTC. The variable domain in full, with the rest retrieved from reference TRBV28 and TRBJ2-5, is DVKVTQSSRYLVKRTGEKVFLECVQDMDHENMFWYRQDPGLGLRLIYFSYDVKMKEKGDIPEGYSVSREKKERFSLILESASTNQTSMYLCASSLGTGVSYETQYFGPGTRLLVL.

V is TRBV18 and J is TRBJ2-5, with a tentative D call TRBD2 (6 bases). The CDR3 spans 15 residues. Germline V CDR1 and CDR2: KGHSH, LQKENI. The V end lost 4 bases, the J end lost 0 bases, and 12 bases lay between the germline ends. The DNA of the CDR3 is TGTGCCAGCTCACAACGGACGGGGGACCAAGAGACCCAGTACTTC. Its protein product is CASSQRTGDQETQYF.